One sample yielded the 23 T cell receptor beta chains listed below, sequenced in a study of shared clonotypes between healthy human individuals. Measured with immunoSEQ multiplex PCR; TCRdb has only the in-frame clones, and not every one. This table has a few million clones, over 85% appearing once. The sequenced sample consisted of naive CD4+ T cells sorted from blood. As for subset: CD45RA+ positively selected. The receptors stem from a man younger than 35 in good health.

The V gene is TRBV7-6, the J gene TRBJ1-6, with TRBD1 as a possible D gene (5 bases). The CDR3 extends over 15 amino acids. V dropped 1 base and J dropped 8 bases, with 12 bases sitting between them. Per the germline V gene, CDR1 is SGHVS and CDR2 is FNYEAQ. The DNA of the CDR3 is TGTGCCAGCAGCTTAGTGTCAGGGCAAGATTCACCCCTCCACTTT. This encodes CASSLVSGQDSPLHF.

V is TRBV7-9 and J is TRBJ1-4; 7 bases match TRBD1. Trimming took 5 bases from V and 8 from J; bases not matched to a gene: 8. Per germline, CDR1 SEHNR and CDR2 FQNEAQ (reference sequence). The CDR3 contains 14 residues. CDR3 nucleotides: TGTGCCAGCAGCCCGAGGACAGGCCGGGAAAAACTGTTTTTT. This gives the protein CASSPRTGREKLFF.

In regard to this clone: In the same sample, other DNA sequences code for this CDR3. The rearrangement uses TRBV5-1 and TRBJ2-7, with D perhaps matching TRBD1 or TRBD2 (5 bases each). Germline V gene lookup returns CDR1 SGHRS and CDR2 YFSETQ. The CDR3 contains 15 residues. V was trimmed by 0 bases and J by 0 bases, leaving 10 bases between them. In nucleotides, the CDR3 is TGCGCCAGCAGCTTGGCGGCAGGGAGCTCCTACGAGCAGTACTTC. Amino acid sequence: CASSLAAGSSYEQYF.

The chain recombines TRBV5-4 with TRBJ2-1; 8 nucleotides align to TRBD2. This CDR3 is 14 amino acids long. In germline, CDR1 is SGHNT, CDR2 YYREEE (reference sequence). V lost 5 bases and J lost 5; bases outside the gene matches: 6. In nucleotides, the CDR3 is TGTGCCAGCAGTTATCGAGCGGGGGACAATGAGCAGTTCTTC. It codes for CASSYRAGDNEQFF.

The chain uses TRBV25-1 and TRBJ2-3, with no clear D. Per germline, CDR1 MGHDK and CDR2 SYGVNS. V was shortened by 7 bases and J by 2 bases, with 13 bases between the two germline ends. The CDR3 totals 14 residues. The chain's CDR3 is CASKKSPYTDTQYF. The CDR3 region has the DNA TGTGCCAGCAAAAAGTCCCCCTACACAGATACGCAGTATTTT.

The chain's CDR3 is CASSTGQEGEKLFF. The CDR3 DNA reads TGCGCCAGCAGCACGGGACAGGAGGGTGAAAAACTGTTTTTT. V usage is TRBV5-1 and J usage is TRBJ1-4; 8 nucleotides align to TRBD1. Trimming at V came to 4 bases and at J to 7 bases, leaving 6 bases not matched to a gene. CDR1 is SGHRS, CDR2 YFSETQ, per germline. The CDR3 runs 14 residues. The variable domain in full, completed from reference TRBV5-1 and TRBJ1-4, reads KAGVTQTPRYLIKTRGQQVTLSCSPISGHRSVSWYQQTPGQGLQFLFEYFSETQRNKGNFPGRFSGRQFSNSRSEMNVSTLELGDSALYLCASSTGQEGEKLFFGSGTQLSVL.

The chain carries TRBV6-5 and TRBJ1-2; 7 bases are shared with TRBD1. Germline V CDR1 and CDR2: MNHEY, SVGAGI. This CDR3 contains 14 residues. J gave up 4 bases and V 5 bases, and 7 bases lay outside the gene matches. The CDR3 nucleotides read TGTGCCAGCAGTGAAGGGGGCCCGTCCTATGGCTACACCTTC. Translating it yields CASSEGGPSYGYTF.

V is TRBV5-1 and J is TRBJ2-2; D is possibly TRBD1 (6 bases). Trimming removed 5 bases at V and 2 bases at J, with 13 bases between. CDR3 size: 15 residues. Germline CDR1 reads SGHRS; CDR2 reads YFSETQ. CDR3 in amino acids: CASRPGTSNTGELFF. CDR3 sequence (DNA): TGCGCCAGCAGACCCGGGACAAGCAACACCGGGGAGCTGTTTTTT.

The genes are TRBV29-1 and TRBJ1-2; perhaps TRBD1 as D (5 bases). The CDR3 has 11 amino acids. Germline V CDR1 and CDR2: SQVTM, ANQGSEA. V was cut by 1 base and J by 8 bases, with 8 bases left in between. Here the CDR3 DNA reads TGCAGCGTTGAAGGGGGGGGAGGCTACACCTTC. It yields the protein CSVEGGGGYTF.

The chain is built from TRBV7-2 and TRBJ2-7; TRBD1 might be the D (6 bases). The germline V gene encodes CDR1 SGHTA and CDR2 FQGNSA. The V end was cut by 6 bases, the J end by 5 bases, with 14 bases between. The CDR3 consists of 13 residues. For the CDR3, the DNA is TGTGCCAGCAGGTATACAGGGTCCCACGAGCAGTACTTC. This gives the protein CASRYTGSHEQYF.

This chain links TRBV28 with TRBJ1-5; 7 bases line up with TRBD1. The CDR3 loop spans 16 amino acids. Germline trimming cut 4 bases from V and 0 bases from J; bases unmatched to any gene: 6. In germline, CDR1 is MDHEN, CDR2 SYDVKM. DNA for the CDR3: TGTGCCAGCAGTTACAGGGGAAAATATAGCAATCAGCCCCAGCATTTT. Protein sequence: CASSYRGKYSNQPQHF.

The chain has TRBV5-1 and TRBJ1-4; tentative D call: TRBD1 (5 bases). The CDR3 runs to 21 residues. Trimming took 0 bases from V and 5 from J, leaving 29 bases between them. Germline V lookup: CDR1 SGHRS, CDR2 YFSETQ. CDR3 DNA sequence: TGCGCCAGCAGCTTGGCGGCTTTAGTTTTCGGGGACGAGACGACAAATGAAAAACTGTTTTTT. Its translation: CASSLAALVFGDETTNEKLFF.

In the case of this clone: Relative to the germline gene, one junction end is altered; a read error may explain this. The chain is built from TRBV6-6 and TRBJ2-7, with D perhaps matching TRBD2 (8 bases). There are 15 residues in the CDR3. CDR1 is MNHNY, CDR2 SVGAGI, per germline (reference sequence). The DNA for the CDR3 is TGTGCCAGCAGCGGGGGGGCAGGGGGATCCTCCGAGCAGTACTTC. It encodes CASSGGAGGSSEQYF.

The chain couples TRBV7-2 to TRBJ1-4, with a tentative D call TRBD1 (5 bases). This CDR3 spans 17 amino acids. Germline V gene lookup returns CDR1 SGHTA and CDR2 FQGNSA. The germline V and J ends were trimmed by 4 bases and 8 bases, with 23 bases remaining between them. The CDR3 here is CASSWDFPTGGYEKLFF. CDR3 nucleotide sequence: TGTGCCAGCAGCTGGGACTTTCCAACGGGAGGTTACGAAAAACTGTTTTTT.

The chain combines TRBV7-2 with TRBJ1-3; 8 bases align to TRBD1. This CDR3 is built from 15 residues. The V gene's germline CDR1 is SGHTA and CDR2 FQGNSA. V gave up 4 bases and J gave up 5 bases; unmatched junction bases: 7. The DNA of the CDR3 is TGTGCCAGCAGCTCCGGTCAGGGGGCGCGAAACACCATATATTTT. The encoded protein is CASSSGQGARNTIYF.

The chain is built from TRBV4-3 and TRBJ1-2; D gene uncertain. The CDR3 runs 15 residues. The germline gives CDR1 LGHNA, CDR2 YSLEER. The V end was cut by 0 bases, the J end by 4 bases, with 12 bases between. The CDR3 here is CASSQELLTIYGYTF. The CDR3 DNA reads as TGCGCCAGCAGCCAAGAACTTCTCACCATCTATGGCTACACCTTC.

V and J are TRBV28 and TRBJ2-5; 10 nucleotides line up with TRBD2. The CDR3 has 15 residues. Germline lookup yields CDR1 MDHEN and CDR2 SYDVKM. The V and J ends lost 6 bases and 7 bases, in that order; junction bases with no gene match: 11. The CDR3 DNA sequence: TGTGCCAGCAGCCTGAGGGCTAGCGGGGGACCGACCCAGTACTTC. This sequence encodes CASSLRASGGPTQYF.

The sample holds one count of this clone. The chain carries TRBV6-5 and TRBJ2-3, with 8 nucleotides matching TRBD1. The V gene end was trimmed by 5 bases and the J gene end by 7 bases; junction bases not matched to a gene: 11. Germline V gene sequence: CDR1 MNHEY, CDR2 SVGAGI. There are 15 residues in the CDR3. The CDR3, as DNA: TGTGCCAGCAGTCACGACAGGGGCGACGAAAATACGCAGTATTTT. It is translated as CASSHDRGDENTQYF.

The chain couples TRBV30 to TRBJ1-2; 7 bases fit TRBD1. Germline assignment: CDR1 GTSNPN and CDR2 SVGIG (reference sequence). V dropped 0 bases and J dropped 5; count of bases not matched to a gene: 9. This CDR3 spans 15 amino acids. CDR3 nucleotides: TGTGCCTGGAGTGTTGCCAGGGGGGTTAATTATGGCTACACCTTC. Protein: CAWSVARGVNYGYTF.

In the case of this clone: This same CDR3 is encoded by further DNA sequences in the sample. The rearrangement uses TRBV6-1 and TRBJ2-7; possible D gene TRBD2, 6 bases. The CDR3 has 12 amino acids. Germline loops: CDR1 MNHNS, CDR2 SASEGT. V lost 2 bases, J lost 4 bases, and 6 bases lay in between. The chain's CDR3 is CASSERGYEQYF. The CDR3, as DNA: TGTGCCAGCAGTGAACGGGGGTACGAGCAGTACTTC.

CDR3 sequence (DNA): TGTGCCAGCAGACCAGCGGGGGGCCATGAGCAGTTCTTC. It is translated as CASRPAGGHEQFF. This chain uses TRBV6-5 with TRBJ2-1; TRBD2 matches 9 bases. V dropped 6 bases and J dropped 8; count of bases not matched to a gene: 5. CDR3 size: 13 residues. In germline, CDR1 is MNHEY, CDR2 SVGAGI.

CDR3 nucleotides: TGTGCCAGCAGTTTCGCGACAGTAGGAGGGGGAAACACCATATATTTT. This codes for CASSFATVGGGNTIYF. The V gene is TRBV6-5, the J gene TRBJ1-3, with a tentative D call TRBD1 (5 bases). CDR3 length: 16 residues. The V gene lost 4 bases and the J gene lost 4 bases, with 17 bases spanning the gap. Per germline, CDR1 MNHEY and CDR2 SVGAGI.

This clone was seen a handful of times. J is TRBJ1-6 and V is TRBV2; the match to TRBD1 covers 7 bases. CDR3 length equals 18 residues. V trimming: 6 bases; J trimming: 1 base; junction bases outside the gene matches: 12. The germline V gene has CDR1 SNHLY and CDR2 FYNNEI. Written as DNA, the CDR3 is TGTGCCAGCAGGACAGACAGGGATCGAGGGTCCTATAATTCACCCCTCCACTTT. As protein: CASRTDRDRGSYNSPLHF. Looking up the rest from reference TRBV2 and TRBJ1-6 gives the full variable domain: EPEVTQTPSHQVTQMGQEVILRCVPISNHLYFYWYRQILGQKVEFLVSFYNNEISEKSEIFDDQFSVERPDGSNFTLKIRSTKLEDSAMYFCASRTDRDRGSYNSPLHFGNGTRLTVT.